The rows below give T cell receptor beta chains drawn from one sample of a study of response to subunit inactivated influenza vaccine. TCRdb re-analysed the RT-PCR reads in MiXCR, keeping a single row per CDR3 protein. The table has about 570,000 distinct CDR3 sequences, 12% seen once. The sample in question was PBMCs from blood, obtained on the day of vaccination. Receptor source: a man aged 50 or older who received an inactivated influenza vaccine. The CDR3 runs from the conserved cysteine through the conserved F or W. The D gene is left open where the match is weak. Size is stated for part of the rows, as once, few or many counts, or as a class when the clone is expanded.

>many|TRBV12-3/TRBV12-4|TRBJ2-7|TRBD2
CASSSPKERGGLNYEQYF
TGTGCCAGCAGTTCCCCTAAGGAGCGGGGGGGATTAAACTACGAGCAGTACTTC
>many|TRBV16|TRBJ1-1|.
CASSQFSGARGNTEAFF
TGTGCCAGCAGCCAATTTTCGGGGGCGCGGGGGAACACTGAAGCTTTCTTT
>.|TRBV5-1|TRBJ2-1|.
CASSPEVSYNEQFF
TGCGCCAGCAGCCCGGAGGTGTCCTACAATGAGCAGTTCTTC
>.|TRBV20-1|TRBJ1-4|TRBD1
CSAKFGTGGEKLFF
TGCAGTGCCAAATTTGGGACAGGGGGTGAAAAACTGTTTTTT
>few|TRBV12-3/TRBV12-4|TRBJ1-5|TRBD1
CASSLGQGRNQPQHF
TGTGCCAGCAGTTTAGGACAGGGGCGCAATCAGCCCCAGCATTTT
>few|TRBV28|TRBJ2-7|.
CASSLSGELDEQYF
TGTGCCAGCAGTTTATCTGGGGAGTTGGACGAGCAGTACTTC
>.|TRBV27|TRBJ2-1|.
CASSLSILPGGEQFF
TGTGCCAGCAGTTTATCGATTCTCCCCGGAGGTGAGCAGTTCTTC
>few|TRBV7-9|TRBJ2-2|.
CASSLVRTGTNTGELFF
TGTGCCAGCAGCCTGGTTCGGACGGGGACGAACACCGGGGAGCTGTTTTTT
>few|TRBV5-1|TRBJ2-3|.
CASRATGGATQYF
TGCGCCAGCAGAGCTACAGGAGGGGCTACGCAGTATTTT
>many|TRBV14|TRBJ2-5|.
CASSRNPGETQYF
TGTGCCAGCAGCCGCAACCCTGGGGAGACCCAGTACTTC
>.|TRBV20-1|TRBJ2-2|.
CSAYLASTGELFF
TGCAGTGCTTATCTAGCGAGCACCGGGGAGCTGTTTTTT
>.|TRBV12-3/TRBV12-4|TRBJ2-5|TRBD2
CASSGRGAQYF
TGTGCCAGCTCAGGTCGGGGGGCCCAGTACTTC
>few|TRBV15|TRBJ2-7|.
CATSREHGPYEQYF
TGTGCCACCAGCAGAGAGCACGGCCCCTACGAGCAGTACTTC
>.|TRBV29-1|TRBJ2-1|.
CSVGRTYNEQFF
TGCAGCGTTGGGCGGACTTACAATGAGCAGTTCTTC
>.|TRBV12-3/TRBV12-4|TRBJ1-3|.
CASRAQFRAAGNTIYF
TGTGCCAGCCGGGCCCAATTTAGGGCAGCTGGAAACACCATATATTTT
>.|TRBV2|TRBJ2-1|.
CASSVSSVTQFF
TGTGCCAGCAGTGTTTCCAGCGTAACGCAGTTCTTC
>.|TRBV6-5|TRBJ1-2|.
CASSLRRTEDYGYTF
TGTGCCAGCAGTTTACGCCGGACAGAGGACTATGGCTACACCTTC
>.|TRBV14|TRBJ2-4|.
CASSHQGAKNIQYF
TGTGCCAGCAGCCATCAGGGAGCCAAAAACATTCAGTACTTC
>.|TRBV20-1|TRBJ2-5|TRBD1
CSGVGTGQETQYF
TGCAGTGGGGTCGGGACAGGACAAGAGACCCAGTACTTC